Many counts were recorded for the clone carrying this T cell receptor (beta chain). The sample belongs to a study of T cells in Graves' hyperthyroidism and ophthalmopathy. The source material, RNA transcripts, was used to amplify TCR beta CDR3 regions. Researchers ran a first-round RT-PCR on the TCR CDR3 using the HTBI primer set. TCRdb reanalysed the multiplex PCR reads using MiXCR and keeps one entry per CDR3 protein. The repertoire holds 200,000 to 250,000 distinct CDR3 sequences, less than 20% seen once, with under 35% in the top ten. CDR3 length: 14 residues. CDR1 and CDR2 (germline): GTSNPN, SVGIG (reference sequence). Between the trimmed V and J ends, which lost 3 bases and 4 bases, there was a span of 14 bases.

The gene calls are TRBV30 and TRBJ2-3; possible D gene TRBD1, 6 bases. The sample was blood. The clonotype originates from a woman aged 18-35 years with Graves' ophthalmopathy. The DNA of the CDR3 is TGTGCCTGGAGGTTTGGAGACAGGCCAGATACGCAGTATTTT. Translated: CAWRFGDRPDTQYF. The entire variable domain, with the rest obtained from reference TRBV30 and TRBJ2-3, is as follows: SQTIHQWPATLVQPVGSPLSLECTVEGTSNPNLYWYRQAAGRGLQLLFYSVGIGQISSEVPQNLSASRPQDRQFILSSKKLLLSDSGFYLCAWRFGDRPDTQYFGPGTRLTVL.